This entry describes one T cell receptor (beta chain). TCR cDNA received a 3' ligated oligonucleotide that carried a UMI. These data come from a study of naive and memory T cell subsets. Four PCR rounds used nested alpha and beta constant region primers plus the SP2 primer. TCRdb recomputed calls from the 5' RACE reads with MiXCR, one row per CDR3 protein. The sample shows about 62,000 distinct CDR3 sequences, less than 10% of them seen only once. The V and J ends lost 5 bases and 5 bases, in that order; junction bases with no gene match: 11. Germline assignment: CDR1 MNHEY and CDR2 SMNVEV (reference sequence). The CDR3 is 17 residues long.

The chain joins TRBV27 to TRBJ2-2; 10 bases match TRBD2. The TCR was taken from a female donor in good health. CDR3 coding DNA: TGTGCCAGCAGTCCTCCCGAGCGGGGGGGCTTAACCGGGGAGCTGTTTTTT. Translation: CASSPPERGGLTGELFF.